These 25 T cell receptor beta chains were sequenced from one sample in a study of shared clonotypes between healthy human individuals. The data were produced by immunoSEQ multiplex PCR, yet TCRdb's version contains in-frame clones alone and is incomplete. Here the sample spans 2.3 million or so clones, 93% being singletons. The sample comprised naive CD4+ T cells from PBMCs. Subset described: CD45RA+ positively selected. The receptor set was obtained from a man younger than 30 in good health. Some clones in this sample may be carry-over from other donors' samples.

The chain couples TRBV19 to TRBJ2-5, with D maybe TRBD1 (5 bases). Trimming shortened V by 2 bases and J by 2 bases, and 12 bases separated the two germline ends. The length of the CDR3 is 15 residues. Germline values: CDR1 LNHDA, CDR2 SQIVND (reference sequence). CDR3 nucleotides: TGTGCCAGTAGTATAAGGGGTTGGCGGCAAGAGACCCAGTACTTC. This codes for CASSIRGWRQETQYF.

The genes are TRBV7-9 and TRBJ1-1; maybe TRBD1 (5 bases). The V end was cut by 5 bases, the J end by 10 bases, with 20 bases between. CDR1 SEHNR and CDR2 FQNEAQ come from the germline V gene (reference sequence). The CDR3 runs 14 residues. The DNA for the CDR3 is TGTGCCAGCAGCCCGAGATCACCGGCCGGGGGAGCTTTCTTT. It specifies CASSPRSPAGGAFF.

V gene TRBV10-2 combines with J gene TRBJ1-2; D remains ambiguous. Trimming removed 10 bases from V and 3 bases from J, with 15 bases in between. Germline CDR1 reads WSHSY; CDR2 reads SAAADI. CDR3 length: 13 amino acids. The DNA for the CDR3 is TGCGCCACCCACAAGGAAGAGGACTATGGCTACACCTTC. Translated, it gives CATHKEEDYGYTF.

This chain connects TRBV29-1 to TRBJ1-2; no clear D gene. The V end was cut by 7 bases, the J end by 6 bases, with 21 bases between. The germline CDR1 and CDR2 sequences are SQVTM and ANQGSEA. CDR3 length: 14 residues. The CDR3 sequence: CSAFHDTFDDGYTF. CDR3 DNA: TGCAGCGCCTTCCATGATACTTTTGACGATGGCTACACCTTC.

This chain links TRBV5-1 with TRBJ1-2; possibly TRBD1 for D (5 bases). This CDR3 has 15 amino acids. The ends were cut back, 3 bases at V and 1 base at J, with 13 bases in the middle. The germline V gene has CDR1 SGHRS and CDR2 YFSETQ. CDR3 protein: CASSSRDVDNYGYTF. The CDR3 region has the DNA TGCGCCAGCAGCTCGCGGGACGTAGATAACTATGGCTACACCTTC. The whole variable domain, remainder taken from reference TRBV5-1 and TRBJ1-2, is KAGVTQTPRYLIKTRGQQVTLSCSPISGHRSVSWYQQTPGQGLQFLFEYFSETQRNKGNFPGRFSGRQFSNSRSEMNVSTLELGDSALYLCASSSRDVDNYGYTFGSGTRLTVV.

The chain carries TRBV7-6 and TRBJ2-2; either TRBD1 or TRBD2 may supply D (5 bases each). This CDR3 contains 16 residues. Germline V gene lookup returns CDR1 SGHVS and CDR2 FNYEAQ. Trimming stripped 2 bases from V and 5 bases from J, with 15 bases between. CDR3 nucleotide sequence: TGTGCCAGCAGCTTACCGGGGCGGATTAATACCGGGGAGCTGTTTTTT. It encodes CASSLPGRINTGELFF.

This chain joins TRBV7-2 and TRBJ2-5; weak D call: TRBD2 (5 bases). The CDR3 sequence is 15 residues long. Germline V gene sequence: CDR1 SGHTA, CDR2 FQGNSA. Trimming pared 11 bases from V and 2 bases from J, leaving 21 bases between. The CDR3 DNA is TGTGCCTCCGGTAGGCGGGCCGGCCCTCAAGAGACCCAGTACTTC. This sequence encodes CASGRRAGPQETQYF.

The chain joins TRBV30 to TRBJ2-1, with D hard to call. The CDR3 runs 15 residues. Trimming took off 0 bases at V and 0 bases at J, with 9 bases between the two ends. Germline values: CDR1 GTSNPN, CDR2 SVGIG (reference sequence). In DNA, the CDR3 is TGTGCCTGGAGTGTAACCTCTCGCTCCTACAATGAGCAGTTCTTC. Translated, it gives CAWSVTSRSYNEQFF.

The CDR3 protein is CASSLVGGIEGGELFF. For the CDR3, the DNA is TGTGCCAGCAGCTTAGTCGGCGGGATCGAGGGCGGGGAGCTGTTTTTT. The gene calls are TRBV7-6 and TRBJ2-2; D perhaps matches TRBD2 (6 bases). CDR1 SGHVS and CDR2 FNYEAQ come from the germline V gene. Trimming shortened V by 1 base and J by 7 bases, and 16 bases separated the two germline ends. The CDR3 extends over 16 amino acids.

The chain carries TRBV7-9 and TRBJ2-2; perhaps TRBD1 as D (6 bases). V dropped 5 bases and J dropped 4 bases, with 23 bases sitting between them. The CDR3 consists of 18 residues. Germline CDR1 is SEHNR and CDR2 is FQNEAQ (reference sequence). CDR3 residues: CASSPIIRSGVGTGELFF. CDR3 DNA sequence: TGTGCCAGCAGCCCAATAATTCGCTCAGGGGTTGGCACCGGGGAGCTGTTTTTT.

This clone is a singleton in its sample. The genes are TRBV7-6 and TRBJ2-2; 7 nucleotides agree with TRBD2. The germline gives CDR1 SGHVS, CDR2 FNYEAQ. The CDR3 is 16 amino acids. Trimming took 2 bases from V and 4 from J; bases not matched to a gene: 7. The CDR3 DNA sequence: TGTGCCAGCAGCTTACGGCTAGCGGTTCCCACCGGGGAGCTGTTTTTT. Translating it yields CASSLRLAVPTGELFF.

This sequence joins TRBV7-9 and TRBJ2-4; D remains ambiguous. Germline V gene lookup returns CDR1 SEHNR and CDR2 FQNEAQ (reference sequence). This CDR3 spans 13 amino acids. Trimming pared 2 bases from V and 7 bases from J, leaving 9 bases between. The CDR3 DNA is TGTGCCAGCAGCTTACCCCGTGTGAACATTCAGTACTTC. It yields the protein CASSLPRVNIQYF.

To note about this clone: Other DNA sequences within the sample encode an identical CDR3. This sequence joins TRBV7-3 and TRBJ2-3; D is undetermined. CDR1 and CDR2 from the germline V gene are SGHTA and FQGTGA. This CDR3 is 12 amino acids long. V dropped 0 bases and J dropped 5 bases, with 3 bases sitting between them. DNA for the CDR3: TGTGCCAGCAGCTTAACCGGAGATACGCAGTATTTT. Its translation: CASSLTGDTQYF.

CDR3 nucleotide sequence: TGTGCCAGCGGGTACCAAACGGGACTAGCTGTCTCAGGGGAGCTGTTTTTT. Protein sequence: CASGYQTGLAVSGELFF. The chain links TRBV5-5 to TRBJ2-2; 9 bases are a match to TRBD2. The CDR3 sequence is 17 residues long. In germline, CDR1 is SGHKS, CDR2 YYEKEE (reference sequence). V lost 7 bases to trimming and J lost 8 bases; unmatched junction nucleotides: 18.

This chain uses TRBV7-9 with TRBJ1-2; D may be TRBD1 (5 bases). The CDR3 loop spans 13 amino acids. Germline CDR1 and CDR2: SEHNR and FQNEAQ (reference sequence). V was trimmed by 1 base and J by 4 bases, leaving 7 bases between them. CDR3 nucleotides: TGTGCCAGCAGCTTAGGACAGCCCTATGGCTACACCTTC. Protein product: CASSLGQPYGYTF.

The chain joins TRBV7-8 to TRBJ2-1; D gene ambiguous. This CDR3 spans 12 amino acids. Trimming left V 5 bases short and J 9 bases short, with 11 bases between. CDR1 is SGHVS, CDR2 FQNEAQ, per germline. This chain's CDR3 is CASSPLGSEQFF. As DNA, the CDR3 is TGTGCCAGCAGCCCCCTGGGTAGTGAGCAGTTCTTC.

The chain has TRBV18 and TRBJ1-1; TRBD1 might be the D (5 bases). CDR3 length equals 13 residues. Trimming pared 5 bases from V and 4 bases from J, leaving 11 bases between. CDR1 is KGHSH, CDR2 LQKENI, per germline. CDR3 coding DNA: TGTGCCAGCTCAAACAGTGGGGGCACTGAAGCTTTCTTT. Translated, it gives CASSNSGGTEAFF.

This chain links TRBV19 with TRBJ2-7, with D hard to call. V lost 5 bases to trimming and J lost 3 bases, with 11 bases between them. CDR3 length: 13 amino acids. Germline assignment: CDR1 LNHDA and CDR2 SQIVND (reference sequence). CDR3 region: CASSALSGYEQYF. CDR3 sequence (DNA): TGTGCCAGTAGTGCCCTCTCCGGCTACGAGCAGTACTTC.

The genes are TRBV5-1 and TRBJ2-5; D not certain. The germline V gene has CDR1 SGHRS and CDR2 YFSETQ. Deletions cut 0 bases from V and 4 bases from J, with 13 bases between. The CDR3 sequence is 15 residues long. The DNA for the CDR3 is TGCGCCAGCAGCTTGGAGGTTGGTGACGGAGAGACCCAGTACTTC. Its protein is CASSLEVGDGETQYF.

The V and J genes are TRBV29-1 and TRBJ1-4, with 7 bases identical to TRBD1. The CDR3 consists of 15 residues. Germline CDR1 reads SQVTM; CDR2 reads ANQGSEA. The V segment lost 6 bases and the J segment 0 bases; nucleotides outside the gene matches: 7. The CDR3, as DNA: TGCAGCGTGGGGGACAGTTCCGCAACTAATGAAAAACTGTTTTTT. Amino acids: CSVGDSSATNEKLFF.

The V gene is TRBV27, the J gene TRBJ2-3; possible D gene TRBD1, 5 bases. Germline CDR1 is MNHEY and CDR2 is SMNVEV (reference sequence). V shed 6 bases and J shed 9 bases, with 16 bases lying between them. This CDR3 region has 13 residues. As DNA, the CDR3 is TGTGCCAGCAGCCTAGGGGCCCTGAGGACGCAGTATTTT. Translated, it gives CASSLGALRTQYF.

The CDR3 spells CASSPQSDRGTGELFF. In DNA, the CDR3 is TGTGCCAGCTCACCACAATCGGACAGGGGGACCGGGGAGCTGTTTTTT. The rearrangement links TRBV18 to TRBJ2-2; 10 bases fit TRBD1. The trim removed 1 base at V and 5 bases at J, leaving 4 bases unmatched. There are 16 residues in the CDR3. Germline loops: CDR1 KGHSH, CDR2 LQKENI.

This chain uses TRBV5-1 with TRBJ1-2; unclear D gene. This CDR3 is built from 13 residues. Germline V gene sequence: CDR1 SGHRS, CDR2 YFSETQ. V dropped 4 bases and J dropped 2 bases, with 9 bases sitting between them. CDR3 nucleotides: TGCGCCAGCAGCGAGGCCGGGAACTATGGCTACACCTTC. This encodes CASSEAGNYGYTF.

The gene calls are TRBV7-6 and TRBJ2-1, with 8 bases fitting TRBD2. This CDR3 is 15 amino acids long. The V and J ends lost 5 bases and 5 bases, in that order; junction bases with no gene match: 8. From germline, CDR1 is SGHVS and CDR2 FNYEAQ. This chain's CDR3 is CASSRRTSSDNEQFF. The CDR3 DNA is TGTGCCAGCAGCCGTCGGACTAGCTCGGACAATGAGCAGTTCTTC.

This sequence joins TRBV19 and TRBJ2-7, with 7 bases lining up with TRBD1. CDR1 is LNHDA and CDR2 is SQIVND in the germline V gene (reference sequence). Unmatched junction bases numbered 17, after V lost 4 bases and J lost 5 bases. The CDR3 loop spans 17 amino acids. The chain's CDR3 is CASSTPLKGAATNEQYF. Written as DNA, the CDR3 is TGTGCCAGTAGTACCCCCCTCAAGGGGGCTGCTACTAACGAGCAGTACTTC.